The clone carrying this T cell receptor (beta chain) was seen a handful of times. These data come from a study of low-dose radiotherapy and immunotherapy resistance in tumors. Study as a whole: A daily 300 mg dose of oral aspirin was taken by patients for four cycles from cycle 1 day 1.

The sample's time point: after trial treatment. Treatment: LDRT plus nivolumab, ipilimumab, low-dose cyclophosphamide and aspirin (RACIN trial). Gene-specific TRAV and TRBV primers were used for first-strand cDNA, covering alpha and beta chains. TCR amplification ran approximately 22 PCR cycles using constant-region and V-primer adapter primers. The mRNA which had been isolated was amplified by in vitro transcription. MiXCR was run by TCRdb on the reads, yielding one entry per CDR3 protein. The sample consists of tens of thousands of distinct CDR3 sequences, less than 25% of them appearing once. The sequences come from PBMCs, collected after low-dose radiotherapy plus immunotherapy. The clonotype originates from a female donor with ovarian cancer.

CDR3 bases: TGTGCCAGCAGTTACCCGGGGGGGGGGACAGGGGGGATCTACAATGAGCAGTTCTTC. It is translated as CASSYPGGGTGGIYNEQFF. The V and J genes are TRBV27 and TRBJ2-1, with 11 bases lining up with TRBD1. CDR3 length equals 19 residues. Germline V lookup: CDR1 MNHEY, CDR2 SMNVEV (reference sequence). The V segment lost 4 bases and the J segment 3 bases; nucleotides outside the gene matches: 14.